The 25 T cell receptor beta chains presented below share a single source sample, sequenced in a study of blood T cell repertoires in COVID-19. TCRdb's table, derived via immunoSEQ multiplex PCR, lists solely in-frame clones and lacks some. The repertoire consists of roughly 380,000 clones, with about 89% occurring once and the leading ten covering roughly 1.6%. Sequencing was performed on peripheral blood. Receptors were obtained from a woman aged 40-49 years with COVID-19, enrolled during active disease.

This clone was recorded a few times. The chain couples TRBV30 to TRBJ1-1; possible D gene TRBD1, 6 bases. This CDR3 spans 15 amino acids. Germline CDR1 reads GTSNPN; CDR2 reads SVGIG (reference sequence). V dropped 0 bases and J dropped 11 bases, with 22 bases sitting between them. The CDR3 region has the DNA TGTGCCTGGAGTGTTTCTCTCCCACACCGGGGGGCGGCTTTCTTT. This sequence encodes CAWSVSLPHRGAAFF.

V is TRBV6-6 and J is TRBJ1-1; D remains ambiguous. V was cut by 5 bases and J by 0 bases, with 7 bases left in between. This CDR3 region has 13 residues. Germline V gene lookup returns CDR1 MNHNY and CDR2 SVGAGI (reference sequence). CDR3 bases: TGTGCCAGCAGTCGGAAGCTGAACACTGAAGCTTTCTTT. This encodes CASSRKLNTEAFF.

The V and J genes are TRBV7-6 and TRBJ1-4, with TRBD1 matching over 9 bases. Looked up from germline, CDR1 is SGHVS and CDR2 is FNYEAQ. The CDR3 contains 16 residues. V lost 6 bases and J lost 8; bases outside the gene matches: 13. DNA for the CDR3: TGTGCCAGCAGTATCACACCGGGACAGGGCCGAGAAAAACTGTTTTTT. It codes for CASSITPGQGREKLFF. The variable domain in full, with the rest retrieved from reference TRBV7-6 and TRBJ1-4, is GAGVSQSPRYKVTKRGQDVALRCDPISGHVSLYWYRQALGQGPEFLTYFNYEAQQDKSGLPNDRFSAERPEGSISTLTIQRTEQRDSAMYRCASSITPGQGREKLFFGSGTQLSVL.

The V gene is TRBV9, the J gene TRBJ1-2; TRBD1 agrees at 7 bases. The CDR3 totals 13 residues. V gave up 1 base and J gave up 8 bases; unmatched junction bases: 5. The germline V gene encodes CDR1 SGDLS and CDR2 YYNGEE. In DNA form, the CDR3 reads TGTGCCAGCAGCGTAACCGGGACAGTCGGCTACACCTTC. Amino acids: CASSVTGTVGYTF.

The chain combines TRBV27 with TRBJ2-7; 7 nucleotides agree with TRBD1. Germline CDR1 MNHEY, CDR2 SMNVEV (reference sequence). The CDR3 contains 13 residues. The V and J ends lost 6 bases and 2 bases, in that order; junction bases with no gene match: 4. This CDR3 is CASSKDRTYEQYF. The CDR3 nucleotides read TGTGCCAGCAGCAAGGACAGGACCTACGAGCAGTACTTC.

V gene TRBV7-2 combines with J gene TRBJ1-5; no definite D call. Per the germline V gene, CDR1 is SGHTA and CDR2 is FQGNSA. With 5 bases removed from V and 7 bases from J, the gap between germline ends came to 15 bases. This CDR3 comprises 14 residues. CDR3 bases: TGTGCCAGCAGCCCTGGTTCCCCTGGCCAGCCCCAGCATTTT. This translates into CASSPGSPGQPQHF.

The gene calls are TRBV27 and TRBJ1-2, with 8 nucleotides matching TRBD1. With 7 bases clipped from V and 4 bases from J, the junction kept 11 bases outside the gene matches. CDR3 length equals 15 residues. The V gene's germline CDR1 is MNHEY and CDR2 SMNVEV (reference sequence). CDR3 region: CASTRGGQGVYGYTF. The CDR3 DNA reads as TGTGCCAGCACCCGCGGAGGACAGGGCGTCTATGGCTACACCTTC.

V usage is TRBV27 and J usage is TRBJ1-6; tentative D call: TRBD1 (6 bases). The germline V gene encodes CDR1 MNHEY and CDR2 SMNVEV (reference sequence). The V end was cut by 6 bases, the J end by 8 bases, with 29 bases between. There are 19 residues in the CDR3. In DNA, the CDR3 is TGTGCCAGCAGCCGAGACCCATACAGGGTCCAGATTTCGGATTCACCCCTCCACTTT. Protein: CASSRDPYRVQISDSPLHF.

The chain carries TRBV4-2 and TRBJ1-3; the D is unclear. This CDR3 is built from 17 residues. Germline V gene lookup returns CDR1 LGHNA and CDR2 YNFKEQ. The V and J ends lost 1 base and 2 bases respectively, with 15 bases between them. CDR3 in DNA: TGTGCCAGCAGCCAAGGTTTGCGAGTCCAGGCTGGAAACACCATATATTTT. Its protein product is CASSQGLRVQAGNTIYF.

The V gene is TRBV6-5, the J gene TRBJ1-2; TRBD1 matches 8 bases. Germline assignment: CDR1 MNHEY and CDR2 SVGAGI. V trimming: 7 bases; J trimming: 4 bases; junction bases outside the gene matches: 8. This CDR3 spans 14 amino acids. The CDR3 nucleotides read TGTGCCAGCAACGACCCGGGACAGGTCTATGGCTACACCTTC. It encodes CASNDPGQVYGYTF.

The CDR3, as DNA: TGTGCCAGCAGTTCAGGACCCCGGGGGGACTACACCTTC. As protein: CASSSGPRGDYTF. The V call is TRBV28, the J call TRBJ1-2, with D possibly matching TRBD1 (5 bases). Trimming removed 4 bases from V and 10 bases from J, with 16 bases in between. This CDR3 contains 13 residues. Germline lookup yields CDR1 MDHEN and CDR2 SYDVKM.

The J gene is TRBJ2-4, the V gene TRBV28; 7 bases are shared with TRBD2. CDR3 length: 16 residues. V shed 9 bases and J 2 bases; nucleotides not matched to a gene: 13. The germline V gene has CDR1 MDHEN and CDR2 SYDVKM. CDR3 in DNA: TGTGCCAGTCTCTCCGCGGGGGTTCCGACCAAAAACATTCAGTACTTC. Its protein product is CASLSAGVPTKNIQYF.

The J gene is TRBJ1-4, the V gene TRBV9; possible D gene TRBD1, 6 bases. V lost 3 bases, J lost 7 bases, and 13 bases lay in between. The CDR3 consists of 14 residues. The germline V gene encodes CDR1 SGDLS and CDR2 YYNGEE. The CDR3 loop is CASSAQGGGEKLFF. The CDR3 region has the DNA TGTGCCAGCAGCGCTCAGGGAGGGGGTGAAAAACTGTTTTTT.

The CDR3 reads CATRPTGVEQPQHF. In DNA form, the CDR3 reads TGTGCCACCCGCCCGACAGGGGTGGAACAGCCCCAGCATTTT. The rearrangement uses TRBV10-3 and TRBJ1-5; TRBD1 matches 8 bases. Germline CDR1 is ENHRY and CDR2 is SYGVKD. The CDR3 totals 14 residues. V shed 10 bases, J shed 7 bases, and the junction held 12 bases outside the gene matches.

This clone showed up just once. This chain links TRBV29-1 with TRBJ1-5; 10 nucleotides agree with TRBD1. Germline CDR1 SQVTM, CDR2 ANQGSEA. The CDR3 runs to 12 residues. J was trimmed by 6 bases and V by 6 bases; bases with no gene match: 2. The CDR3 nucleotides read TGCAGCGTGCGGACAGGGGGTCAGCCCCAGCATTTT. It yields the protein CSVRTGGQPQHF. Based on the CDR3 plus reference TRBV29-1 and TRBJ1-5, the full variable domain is SAVISQKPSRDICQRGTSLTIQCQVDSQVTMMFWYRQQPGQSLTLIATANQGSEATYESGFVIDKFPISRPNLTFSTLTVSNMSPEDSSIYLCSVRTGGQPQHFGDGTRLSIL.

The chain joins TRBV9 to TRBJ2-3; the match to TRBD1 covers 8 bases. This CDR3 has 14 residues. The junction had 1 base not matched to a gene; V was cut back by 0 bases and J by 4 bases. CDR1 and CDR2 (germline): SGDLS, YYNGEE. The CDR3: CASSVEQGADTQYF. The CDR3 DNA sequence: TGTGCCAGCAGCGTAGAACAGGGGGCAGATACGCAGTATTTT.

The V call is TRBV30, the J call TRBJ1-2; unclear D gene. The V gene's germline CDR1 is GTSNPN and CDR2 SVGIG (reference sequence). The ends were cut back, 2 bases at V and 8 bases at J, with 21 bases in the middle. CDR3 size: 15 residues. The CDR3 bases are TGTGCCTGGAGTCCTACTACTCAAGTCGGTAGGGGCTACACCTTC. This sequence encodes CAWSPTTQVGRGYTF.

This chain links TRBV6-5 with TRBJ1-2; a weak D match, TRBD1 (5 bases). V gave up 2 bases and J gave up 14 bases, with 12 bases separating them. This CDR3 region has 11 residues. The germline V gene encodes CDR1 MNHEY and CDR2 SVGAGI. The CDR3 nucleotides read TGTGCCAGCAGTTACCCAGGGTTTATAACCTTC. Protein: CASSYPGFITF.

In this sample, this clone turned up once. The chain links TRBV28 to TRBJ2-7; tentatively, D is TRBD1 (5 bases). V lost 6 bases, J lost 5 bases, and 8 bases lay in between. Germline CDR1 MDHEN, CDR2 SYDVKM. This CDR3 contains 11 residues. This CDR3 is CASSRENEQYF. The CDR3 region has the DNA TGTGCCAGCAGCAGGGAAAACGAGCAGTACTTC.

The chain is built from TRBV7-6 and TRBJ2-5; 8 bases align to TRBD2. CDR1 SGHVS and CDR2 FNYEAQ come from the germline V gene. Trimming at V came to 1 base and at J to 0 bases, leaving 7 bases not matched to a gene. This CDR3 is 17 amino acids long. This chain's CDR3 is CASSLGTSGAYQETQYF. CDR3 nucleotide sequence: TGTGCCAGCAGCTTAGGTACTAGCGGAGCCTACCAAGAGACCCAGTACTTC.

This chain connects TRBV11-2 to TRBJ2-5, with a tentative D call TRBD2 (5 bases). The germline V and J ends were trimmed by 0 bases and 5 bases, with 13 bases remaining between them. This CDR3 is built from 15 residues. Germline CDR1 is SGHAT and CDR2 is FQNNGV. DNA of the CDR3: TGTGCCAGCAGCTTAGATCGCCCGAGGAGGGAGACCCAGTACTTC. Translated: CASSLDRPRRETQYF.

The V call is TRBV15, the J call TRBJ1-1; 9 nucleotides line up with TRBD1. In germline, CDR1 is LNHNV, CDR2 YYDKDF (reference sequence). The CDR3 sequence is 17 residues long. V lost 0 bases, J lost 1 base, and 6 bases stayed unmatched. CDR3 sequence (DNA): TGTGCCACCAGCAGAGATCAGGGGACAGGGTGGAACACTGAAGCTTTCTTT. This gives the protein CATSRDQGTGWNTEAFF.

This clone was detected once. The chain is built from TRBV7-8 and TRBJ1-3, with D perhaps TRBD1 (5 bases). Germline CDR1 is SGHVS and CDR2 is FQNEAQ. This CDR3 has 13 amino acids. V was cut by 3 bases and J by 7 bases, with 10 bases left in between. The DNA for the CDR3 is TGTGCCAGCAGCTTGGGGGGGGACAACACCATATATTTT. Translation: CASSLGGDNTIYF. Based on the CDR3 plus reference TRBV7-8 and TRBJ1-3, the full variable domain is GAGVSQSPRYKVAKRGQDVALRCDPISGHVSLFWYQQALGQGPEFLTYFQNEAQLDKSGLPSDRFFAERPEGSVSTLKIQRTQQEDSAVYLCASSLGGDNTIYFGEGSWLTVV.

This sequence joins TRBV27 and TRBJ1-1; TRBD1 matches 7 bases. With 6 bases clipped from V and 8 bases from J, the junction kept 18 bases outside the gene matches. The CDR3 loop spans 16 amino acids. The germline V gene encodes CDR1 MNHEY and CDR2 SMNVEV (reference sequence). The CDR3 spells CASRTSYGTATLEAFF. The CDR3 DNA reads as TGTGCCAGCAGAACATCATACGGGACAGCTACTTTGGAAGCTTTCTTT.

The chain combines TRBV28 with TRBJ1-5, with TRBD1 matching 10 bases. The CDR3 totals 15 residues. Germline V gene sequence: CDR1 MDHEN, CDR2 SYDVKM. The J segment lost 6 bases and the V segment lost 3 bases, leaving 5 bases of the junction unmatched. In DNA, the CDR3 is TGTGCCAGCAGTTTGGGGGGACAGGGGACTCAGCCCCAGCATTTT. Its protein product is CASSLGGQGTQPQHF.